This T cell receptor (beta chain) appears in the sequencing data of a study of blood T cell repertoires in COVID-19 (dated by TCRdb to the early 2020s). Regarding the study in general: Samples from collaborators originated in the United States, Italy and Spain and spanned both the acute and convalescent phases of COVID-19. HLA class I and class II types, where available, came from metadata supplied by the sample provider rather than from assay-based typing. The samples were drawn from the first 160 participants of the ongoing ImmuneRACE study and from about 1,200 subjects provided by 6 global collaborators. Subjects who had been exposed to COVID-19, were actively infected with it, or had recovered from it provided the deeply sampled blood TCRbeta repertoires that made up the dataset. The prospective study material was composed of cDNA or gDNA derived from T cells, B-cell-depleted T cells, or PBMCs. A de-identified subject ID, COVID-19 status, age in years and sex were almost always included in the sample metadata. The repertoires were made available in a free public database intended to serve as a resource for research on the immune response to SARS-CoV-2.

TCRbeta CDR3 regions were amplified from genomic DNA by means of the immunoSEQ Assay, a bias-controlled multiplex PCR. Regarding the original processing steps: Nucleated cell counts per sample were estimated from amplification of reference gene primers within the assay. To quantify the absolute abundance of each unique TCRbeta CDR3 rearrangement, sequence reads were collapsed and filtered. For each sample, productive Simpson clonality was calculated as the square root of Simpson's diversity index over productive rearrangements. TCRdb carries this immuneACCESS record with in-frame sequences only. Its versions omit some clonotypes, under half of them owing to an unresolved V gene in the studies checked, with the rest unexplained. The V and J calls and clone size come from that table; D and trimming were worked out from the DNA. The sample contains about 140,000 clones, more than 80% of them found a single time. The ten biggest clones cover 1.5% to 2% of the sample.

About this clone: The specificity of this receptor is unknown. Within one base of it there is no much larger clone, and no base qualities were kept.

In the prospective study, participants were about 18 to 95 years old, resided in 24 geographic areas of the United States, and were enrolled through a virtual design. To assign participants to cohorts, the prospective study relied on clinical history that participants themselves reported in a screening survey and a study questionnaire. Exposed participants had been in contact, within 2 weeks of entering the study, with a person who had a PCR-confirmed or clinician-diagnosed case of COVID-19. Each participant in the prospective study had whole blood, serum and a nasopharyngeal or oropharyngeal swab collected by mobile phlebotomists. Additional blood draws and questionnaires over an approximately two-month period could optionally be provided by prospective study participants. Blood samples from the prospective study were shipped frozen or at room temperature prior to DNA extraction. Summary of the overall study and its limitations: Clinical and demographic metadata were provided uncurated, with the amount varying by source and participant.

The sequence came from a woman aged 18 to 35 who had been exposed to COVID-19. Input material: PBMCs or T cells enriched from blood (not recorded which).

The CDR3 protein is CASSQESHRGYEQYF. The DNA sequence reads TGCGCCAGCAGCCAAGAGTCTCACAGGGGCTACGAGCAGTACTTC. The sequence joins TRBV4-1 to TRBJ2-7; 7 central nucleotides agree with TRBD1. Per the germline V gene, MGHRA is the CDR1 and YSYEKL is the CDR2. V loses 0 bases at its end and J loses 3 bases; junction bases beyond the gene matches: 5. From cysteine to phenylalanine, the CDR3 is 15 amino acids long. Just CDR3 DNA is preserved here, 45 bases in frame from base 1.